These 27 T cell receptor beta chains were all obtained from the same sample, sequenced in a study of OX40 agonist ivuxolimab in advanced cancers. Sequencing used immunoSEQ multiplex PCR; TCRdb keeps in-frame clones, though not all of them. The top ten hold 0.9% to 1.2% of the sample, which has approximately 130,000 clones, about 93% seen once. The source material was CD4+ or CD8+ T cells sorted from blood, sampled in a trial of the OX40 agonist ivuxolimab. The receptors originated from an adult with an advanced solid tumor such as melanoma, head and neck, liver or kidney cancer.

J is TRBJ2-7 and V is TRBV7-3; the match to TRBD1 covers 8 bases. V lost 2 bases, J lost 7 bases, and 10 bases stayed unmatched. Germline CDR1 SGHTA, CDR2 FQGTGA. This CDR3 comprises 15 residues. The CDR3 here is CASSLEGRGPEEQYF. In DNA, the CDR3 is TGTGCCAGCAGCTTAGAAGGCAGGGGGCCTGAGGAGCAGTACTTC.

The chain combines TRBV27 with TRBJ2-3, with 11 bases aligning to TRBD2. CDR1 is MNHEY, CDR2 SMNVEV, per germline (reference sequence). This CDR3 region has 18 residues. Unmatched junction bases numbered 9, after V lost 4 bases and J lost 0 bases. The CDR3 bases are TGTGCCAGCAGTTCCCGACCGGGACTAGCGGCGAGCACAGATACGCAGTATTTT. This encodes CASSSRPGLAASTDTQYF.

V is TRBV7-2 and J is TRBJ1-4; D may be TRBD1 (6 bases). Germline CDR1 and CDR2: SGHTA and FQGNSA. V was pared by 3 bases and J by 16 bases, with 18 bases between. The CDR3 runs to 13 residues. Written as DNA, the CDR3 is TGTGCCAGCAGCTTCTCATTGGGGGCAAGGTGGTTTTTT. Residues: CASSFSLGARWFF.

The chain links TRBV27 to TRBJ1-5; tentatively, D is TRBD1 (5 bases). Germline V gene lookup returns CDR1 MNHEY and CDR2 SMNVEV (reference sequence). This CDR3 has 18 amino acids. V lost 0 bases, J lost 2 bases, and 17 bases lay in between. The CDR3 here is CASSLSGGSWGGNQPQHF. The CDR3 nucleotides are TGTGCCAGCAGTTTATCTGGCGGGTCCTGGGGGGGCAATCAGCCCCAGCATTTT.

This clone has only one observation. The rearrangement links TRBV4-2 to TRBJ2-1; 8 bases are shared with TRBD2. Germline V gives CDR1 LGHNA, CDR2 YNFKEQ. The CDR3 is 14 amino acids. J was trimmed by 2 bases and V by 6 bases; bases with no gene match: 3. CDR3 residues: CASSTGGAYNEQFF. DNA for the CDR3: TGTGCCAGCAGTACGGGGGGGGCCTACAATGAGCAGTTCTTC.

The CDR3 loop reads CASSYSGGTTGNTIYF. As DNA, the CDR3 is TGTGCCAGCAGTTACAGCGGTGGGACCACTGGAAACACCATATATTTT. The chain links TRBV6-6 to TRBJ1-3; possible D gene TRBD1, 5 bases. V was pared by 2 bases and J by 2 bases, with 13 bases between. Germline lookup yields CDR1 MNHNY and CDR2 SVGAGI (reference sequence). CDR3 length equals 16 residues.

This chain connects TRBV19 to TRBJ2-4, with 8 nucleotides matching TRBD2. The junction had 5 bases not matched to a gene; V was cut back by 4 bases and J by 6 bases. The CDR3 loop spans 14 amino acids. Germline loops: CDR1 LNHDA, CDR2 SQIVND (reference sequence). The CDR3 sequence is CASSSPGTRNIQYF. The DNA of the CDR3 is TGTGCCAGTAGTAGCCCCGGGACTAGAAACATTCAGTACTTC.

The chain carries TRBV19 and TRBJ1-1, with D possibly TRBD1 on 5 matching bases. Trimming removed 5 bases at V and 0 bases at J, with 13 bases between. This CDR3 spans 15 amino acids. Germline CDR1 is LNHDA and CDR2 is SQIVND (reference sequence). The CDR3 nucleotides read TGTGCCAGTAGTCCGATCGCGGGGCTGAACACTGAAGCTTTCTTT. This codes for CASSPIAGLNTEAFF. The variable domain in full, completed from reference TRBV19 and TRBJ1-1, reads DGGITQSPKYLFRKEGQNVTLSCEQNLNHDAMYWYRQDPGQGLRLIYYSQIVNDFQKGDIAEGYSVSREKKESFPLTVTSAQKNPTAFYLCASSPIAGLNTEAFFGQGTRLTVV.

V and J are TRBV5-1 and TRBJ1-6, with 8 bases matching TRBD1. This CDR3 has 16 amino acids. In germline, CDR1 is SGHRS, CDR2 YFSETQ. V gave up 0 bases and J gave up 8 bases; unmatched junction bases: 7. CDR3 coding DNA: TGCGCCAGCAGCTTGGCTGGACAGGGTGCTTATTCACCCCTCCACTTT. It codes for CASSLAGQGAYSPLHF.

The chain recombines TRBV7-9 with TRBJ1-1; D uncertain. V gave up 1 base and J gave up 5 bases, with 17 bases separating them. The CDR3 extends over 16 amino acids. Germline V gives CDR1 SEHNR, CDR2 FQNEAQ (reference sequence). The CDR3, as DNA: TGTGCCAGCAGCTTAGTGAGGGCGGTGCGAGGAACTGAAGCTTTCTTT. Translation: CASSLVRAVRGTEAFF.

CDR3 sequence reads: CASSQETGNEQFF. The DNA for the CDR3 is TGCGCCAGCAGCCAGGAGACAGGAAATGAGCAGTTCTTC. The chain links TRBV5-1 to TRBJ2-1; TRBD1 might be the D (6 bases). The V and J ends lost 4 bases and 7 bases respectively, with 12 bases between them. Looked up from germline, CDR1 is SGHRS and CDR2 is YFSETQ. The CDR3 covers 13 residues. Full variable domain (rest looked up from reference TRBV5-1 and TRBJ2-1): KAGVTQTPRYLIKTRGQQVTLSCSPISGHRSVSWYQQTPGQGLQFLFEYFSETQRNKGNFPGRFSGRQFSNSRSEMNVSTLELGDSALYLCASSQETGNEQFFGPGTRLTVL.

The rearrangement uses TRBV18 and TRBJ2-3, with D perhaps assigned TRBD1 or TRBD2 (5 bases each). Deletions cut 0 bases from V and 4 bases from J, with 14 bases between. There are 16 residues in the CDR3. Germline values: CDR1 KGHSH, CDR2 LQKENI. The DNA for the CDR3 is TGTGCCAGCTCACCACCGGGCTCAGGGCGGGCAGATACGCAGTATTTT. Its translation: CASSPPGSGRADTQYF. Filled out from reference TRBV18 and TRBJ2-3, the complete variable domain reads NAGVMQNPRHLVRRRGQEARLRCSPMKGHSHVYWYRQLPEEGLKFMVYLQKENIIDESGMPKERFSAEFPKEGPSILRIQQVVRGDSAAYFCASSPPGSGRADTQYFGPGTRLTVL.

The chain links TRBV11-2 to TRBJ2-2, with D hard to call. The CDR3 spans 16 residues. Trimming stripped 1 base from V and 7 bases from J, with 16 bases between. CDR1 is SGHAT, CDR2 FQNNGV, per germline. The CDR3 spells CASSLALGTFGGELFF. The CDR3 coding sequence is TGTGCCAGCAGCTTAGCGCTCGGCACCTTCGGCGGGGAGCTGTTTTTT.

V usage is TRBV7-2 and J usage is TRBJ2-1, with 7 bases aligning to TRBD1. After removal of 3 bases from V and 8 bases from J, the junction contained 10 bases not matched to a gene. CDR3 length: 15 residues. The germline V gene has CDR1 SGHTA and CDR2 FQGNSA. The CDR3, as DNA: TGTGCCAGCAGCTTCAAAGGGGGCCCCTCGGATGAGCAGTTCTTC. This sequence encodes CASSFKGGPSDEQFF.

The CDR3 sequence: CASSGTSANEQFF. The CDR3 nucleotides read TGTGCCAGTAGCGGGACTAGCGCCAATGAGCAGTTCTTC. The chain combines TRBV19 with TRBJ2-1; 10 bases are a match to TRBD2. The ends lost 6 bases at V and 6 bases at J; junction bases unmatched: 2. Per the germline V gene, CDR1 is LNHDA and CDR2 is SQIVND (reference sequence). CDR3 length: 13 amino acids.

This clone was seen just once. This chain links TRBV25-1 with TRBJ1-6; unclear D gene. The V gene lost 0 bases and the J gene lost 0 bases, with 12 bases spanning the gap. CDR3 size: 18 residues. The germline V gene has CDR1 MGHDK and CDR2 SYGVNS. The CDR3 loop is CASSEYNRRSSYNSPLHF. In DNA form, the CDR3 reads TGTGCCAGCAGTGAATATAACAGAAGGAGCTCCTATAATTCACCCCTCCACTTT.

V and J are TRBV27 and TRBJ2-6; the D gene is possibly TRBD1 (7 bases). This CDR3 has 17 amino acids. The germline V and J ends were trimmed by 3 bases and 4 bases, with 16 bases remaining between them. The V gene's germline CDR1 is MNHEY and CDR2 SMNVEV (reference sequence). This CDR3 reads CASSFQGGLKGANVLTF. The CDR3 nucleotides are TGTGCCAGCAGTTTCCAGGGGGGTTTGAAAGGGGCCAACGTCCTGACTTTC.

There are a few counts of this clone. The chain carries TRBV2 and TRBJ1-5; tentatively, D is TRBD1 (5 bases). In germline, CDR1 is SNHLY, CDR2 FYNNEI. Trimming stripped 7 bases from V and 6 bases from J, with 13 bases between. CDR3 length: 13 residues. The CDR3 nucleotides are TGTGCCAGCAACTCGGGACCTGTTCAGCCCCAGCATTTT. It encodes CASNSGPVQPQHF.

V gene TRBV5-6 combines with J gene TRBJ2-1; 8 positions match TRBD2. Trimming took 5 bases from V and 8 from J; bases not matched to a gene: 3. CDR3 length: 12 amino acids. Germline CDR1 SGHDT, CDR2 YYEEEE. CDR3 coding DNA: TGTGCCAGCAGGAGCGGGGGCTATGAGCAGTTCTTC. It translates to CASRSGGYEQFF.

This clone was recorded a few times. The rearrangement joins TRBV7-2 to TRBJ1-1, with D uncertain. This CDR3 is built from 15 residues. Trimming stripped 0 bases from V and 0 bases from J, with 8 bases between. Germline values: CDR1 SGHTA, CDR2 FQGNSA. DNA for the CDR3: TGTGCCAGCAGCTTAGCGAGACTGCTGAACACTGAAGCTTTCTTT. Residues: CASSLARLLNTEAFF.

This clone was seen just once. V and J are TRBV11-2 and TRBJ2-1; D not certain. The CDR3 sequence is 14 residues long. The V end lost 4 bases, the J end lost 10 bases, and 17 bases lay between the germline ends. CDR1 and CDR2 from the germline V gene are SGHAT and FQNNGV. In DNA, the CDR3 is TGTGCCAGCAGCTCACGAGTTCTCTTACAGGAGCAGTTCTTC. The encoded protein is CASSSRVLLQEQFF.

This sequence joins TRBV10-3 and TRBJ1-1, with TRBD1 matching over 11 bases. The CDR3 is 18 residues long. CDR1 ENHRY and CDR2 SYGVKD come from the germline V gene. V dropped 6 bases and J dropped 1; count of bases not matched to a gene: 13. This chain's CDR3 is CAISARVGQGVRNTEAFF. The DNA of the CDR3 is TGTGCCATCAGCGCTAGGGTGGGACAGGGGGTTCGGAACACTGAAGCTTTCTTT.

V usage is TRBV7-3 and J usage is TRBJ1-1; a weak D match, TRBD1 (6 bases). This CDR3 is built from 14 residues. CDR1 and CDR2 (germline): SGHTA, FQGTGA. The V gene lost 5 bases and the J gene lost 2 bases, with 12 bases spanning the gap. The CDR3 here is CASSQDSQNTEAFF. Written as DNA, the CDR3 is TGTGCCAGCAGCCAGGACAGCCAAAACACTGAAGCTTTCTTT.

The chain links TRBV28 to TRBJ1-1; D is ambiguous. This CDR3 contains 11 residues. V shed 6 bases and J shed 6 bases, with 8 bases lying between them. Looked up from germline, CDR1 is MDHEN and CDR2 is SYDVKM. CDR3 nucleotide sequence: TGTGCCAGCAGGGCGTCTCCTGAAGCTTTCTTT. It encodes CASRASPEAFF. The entire variable domain, with the rest obtained from reference TRBV28 and TRBJ1-1, is as follows: DVKVTQSSRYLVKRTGEKVFLECVQDMDHENMFWYRQDPGLGLRLIYFSYDVKMKEKGDIPEGYSVSREKKERFSLILESASTNQTSMYLCASRASPEAFFGQGTRLTVV.

The V call is TRBV25-1, the J call TRBJ2-3, with D perhaps TRBD1 or TRBD2 (5 bases each). The CDR3 loop spans 16 amino acids. Germline CDR1 and CDR2: MGHDK and SYGVNS. The V and J ends lost 1 base and 0 bases respectively, with 11 bases between them. In nucleotides, the CDR3 is TGTGCCAGCAGTGAATGGGGACCTACTAGCACAGATACGCAGTATTTT. It specifies CASSEWGPTSTDTQYF. Based on the CDR3 plus reference TRBV25-1 and TRBJ2-3, the full variable domain is EADIYQTPRYLVIGTGKKITLECSQTMGHDKMYWYQQDPGMELHLIHYSYGVNSTEKGDLSSESTVSRIRTEHFPLTLESARPSHTSQYLCASSEWGPTSTDTQYFGPGTRLTVL.

The V gene is TRBV7-2, the J gene TRBJ2-7; perhaps TRBD2 as D (5 bases). Germline CDR1 reads SGHTA; CDR2 reads FQGNSA. The CDR3 sequence is 13 residues long. V gave up 4 bases and J gave up 3 bases, with 10 bases separating them. In DNA form, the CDR3 reads TGTGCCAGCAGCTCGGAGGTAAGCTACGAGCAGTACTTC. Residues: CASSSEVSYEQYF.

For this clone: The junction departs from the called germline gene at one end, perhaps through a read error. V is TRBV7-2 and J is TRBJ1-1, with D possibly being TRBD1 (5 bases). The CDR3 sequence is 14 residues long. Looked up from germline, CDR1 is SGHTA and CDR2 is FQGNSA. The CDR3 spells CASSLEVVGTGAFF. In DNA, the CDR3 is TGTGCCAGCAGCTTAGAGGTGGTGGGGACTGGAGCTTTCTTT.